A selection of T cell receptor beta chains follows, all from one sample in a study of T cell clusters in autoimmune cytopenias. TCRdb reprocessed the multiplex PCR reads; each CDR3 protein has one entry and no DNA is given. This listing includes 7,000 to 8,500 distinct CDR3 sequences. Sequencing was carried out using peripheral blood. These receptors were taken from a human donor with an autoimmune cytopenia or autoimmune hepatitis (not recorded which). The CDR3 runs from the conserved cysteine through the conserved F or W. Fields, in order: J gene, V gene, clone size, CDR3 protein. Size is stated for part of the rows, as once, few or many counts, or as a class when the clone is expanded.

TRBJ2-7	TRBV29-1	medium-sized	CSVEGGTYEQYF
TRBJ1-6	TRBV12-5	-	CASGLVAGSSYNSPLHF
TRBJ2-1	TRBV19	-	CASSISKLAPYNEQFF
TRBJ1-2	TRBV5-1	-	CASSEEINYGYTF
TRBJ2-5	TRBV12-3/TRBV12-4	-	CASSSPMGPEETQYF
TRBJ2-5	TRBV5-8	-	CASSLSGTVATQYF
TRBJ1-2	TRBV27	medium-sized	CASSLVGNYGYTF
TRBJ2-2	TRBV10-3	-	CAITVHDTGELFF
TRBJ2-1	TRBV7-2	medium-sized	CASSALAGGAYNEQFF
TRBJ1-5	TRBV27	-	CASSAGGLGNQPQHF
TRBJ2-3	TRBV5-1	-	CASSLAGVVTDTQYF
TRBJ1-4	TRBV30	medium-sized	CAWSVQGNEKLFF